Listed below are T cell receptor beta chains from one sample, sequenced in a study of T cell clusters in autoimmune cytopenias. TCRdb reanalyzed the multiplex PCR reads and collapses them to one entry per CDR3 protein, without DNA. The sample features approximately 9,100 distinct CDR3 sequences, with around 4.2% in its top ten. Input material: peripheral blood. The receptors stem from a human donor with an autoimmune cytopenia or autoimmune hepatitis (not recorded which). Each CDR3 is given with its conserved first and last residue. The size of a clone is reported for some rows only, either as once, few or many, or as a class for expanded clones.

medium-sized	TRBV5-6	TRBJ2-7	CASSLGTGYEQYF
medium-sized	TRBV29-1	TRBJ1-1	CSVETGAMGTEAFF
NA	TRBV11-2	TRBJ2-1	CASSLRKTSGRLDEQFF
NA	TRBV6-1	TRBJ2-3	CASGGGLGDTQYF
medium-sized	TRBV30	TRBJ1-3	CAEGTTNTIYF
NA	TRBV6-5	TRBJ1-4	CASRSTPGAGNEKLFF
medium-sized	TRBV5-6	TRBJ2-5	CASSDGQRETQYF
NA	TRBV6-1	TRBJ1-5	CASSYGPRQLSYSNQPQHF
NA	TRBV12-3/TRBV12-4	TRBJ2-3	CASRPGTSTDTQYF
medium-sized	TRBV27	TRBJ2-1	CASSSLTSGSGYEQFF
NA	TRBV27	TRBJ2-7	CASTWGPGTYEQYF
NA	TRBV7-6	TRBJ2-1	CASSLLAGGTPYNEQFF
NA	TRBV5-4	TRBJ2-5	CASSLEAGGVGRETQYF
NA	TRBV20-1	TRBJ2-7	CSATGQTTYEQYF
medium-sized	TRBV12-3/TRBV12-4	TRBJ1-5	CASSFALGGQPQHF